These 5 T cell receptor beta chains share one sample of origin, sequenced in a study of blood T cell repertoires in COVID-19. Libraries were prepared by immunoSEQ multiplex PCR; TCRdb keeps only in-frame clonotypes and omits some of them. The repertoire holds about 400,000 clones, with around 90% as singletons. The material sequenced was PBMCs or T cells enriched from blood (not recorded which). The receptors stem from a woman in her thirties or forties with acute COVID-19.

The rearrangement uses TRBV5-1 and TRBJ1-3; D is undetermined. The CDR3 length is 14 residues. V was trimmed by 3 bases and J by 1 base, leaving 8 bases between them. Per the germline V gene, CDR1 is SGHRS and CDR2 is YFSETQ. DNA for the CDR3: TGCGCCAGCAGCTCCCGGGGTTCTGGAAACACCATATATTTT. It yields the protein CASSSRGSGNTIYF. The full variable domain, its missing parts supplied by reference TRBV5-1 and TRBJ1-3, is KAGVTQTPRYLIKTRGQQVTLSCSPISGHRSVSWYQQTPGQGLQFLFEYFSETQRNKGNFPGRFSGRQFSNSRSEMNVSTLELGDSALYLCASSSRGSGNTIYFGEGSWLTVV.

A few counts support this clone. This chain joins TRBV2 and TRBJ1-2, with 7 positions matching TRBD1. The V gene's germline CDR1 is SNHLY and CDR2 FYNNEI. Trimming removed 6 bases from V and 4 bases from J; junction bases left unmatched: 11. The CDR3 sequence is 15 residues long. DNA for the CDR3: TGTGCCAGCAGGGGCACGAGGGGGCTGAGCTATGGCTACACCTTC. It specifies CASRGTRGLSYGYTF.

The chain has TRBV27 and TRBJ1-1, with no clear D. Trimming left V 5 bases short and J 6 bases short, with 7 bases between. Per germline, CDR1 MNHEY and CDR2 SMNVEV (reference sequence). The CDR3 length is 11 residues. CDR3 DNA sequence: TGTGCCAGCAGTCCCCCGGCTGAAGCTTTCTTT. This sequence encodes CASSPPAEAFF.

This chain joins TRBV10-3 and TRBJ2-7; TRBD1 agrees at 9 bases. Germline V CDR1 and CDR2: ENHRY, SYGVKD. The trim removed 1 base at V and 6 bases at J, leaving 7 bases unmatched. The CDR3 is 15 amino acids. Here the CDR3 DNA reads TGTGCCATCAGTGAGTTAACAGGGGGCTATGGCGAGCAGTACTTC. This gives the protein CAISELTGGYGEQYF.

The V and J genes are TRBV28 and TRBJ2-5; 8 nucleotides align to TRBD2. In germline, CDR1 is MDHEN, CDR2 SYDVKM. This CDR3 comprises 15 residues. V was clipped by 6 bases and J by 4 bases; unmatched bases: 10. CDR3 protein: CASSKTGTRGETQYF. The CDR3 DNA reads as TGTGCCAGCAGCAAAACCGGGACTAGGGGAGAGACCCAGTACTTC.